The rows below give T cell receptor beta chains drawn from one sample of a study. TCRdb re-called the 5' RACE reads through MiXCR, storing one row per CDR3 protein. The repertoire holds approximately 60,000 distinct CDR3 sequences, with around 20% as singletons. Sequenced material: tumor-infiltrating Tregs sorted from the breast tumor. Source of these receptors: a female donor with breast cancer. Each CDR3 is given with its conserved first and last residue. The D gene is left open where the match is weak. The size field is filled for only some rows; it gives once, few, many or a size class.

clone_size j_call d_call v_call cdr3_aa cdr3_nt
many TRBJ2-3 TRBD1 TRBV5-1 CASSSGQYTDTQYF TGCGCCAGCAGCTCGGGACAGTACACAGATACGCAGTATTTT
few TRBJ1-1 . TRBV7-2 CASSSGQQNTEAFF TGTGCCAGCAGCTCCGGACAGCAAAACACTGAAGCTTTCTTT
few TRBJ2-2 TRBD1 TRBV2 CASSELEGGKVFF TGTGCCAGCAGTGAACTGGAAGGGGGCAAGGTGTTTTTT
. TRBJ1-3 . TRBV20-1 CSARRGNTIYF TGCAGTGCTAGGAGGGGAAACACCATATATTTT
few TRBJ1-5 . TRBV12-3/TRBV12-4 CASTESTASNQPQHF TGTGCCAGCACCGAATCCACGGCTAGCAATCAGCCCCAGCATTTT
. TRBJ2-1 . TRBV27 CASSSYRGRAYNEQFF TGTGCCAGCAGTTCTTACCGTGGCAGAGCCTACAATGAGCAGTTCTTC
few TRBJ2-1 . TRBV5-6 CASSYLMGEESF TGTGCCAGCAGCTACCTGATGGGGGAAGAATCCTTC
. TRBJ2-1 . TRBV12-3/TRBV12-4 CASGLKSSYNEQFF TGTGCCAGCGGACTGAAGAGCTCCTACAATGAGCAGTTCTTC
. TRBJ2-3 TRBD2 TRBV2 CASNLAGGYDTQYF TGTGCCAGCAACTTAGCGGGAGGGTACGATACGCAGTATTTT
. TRBJ2-1 TRBD1 TRBV20-1 CSAGRQGVSYNEQFF TGCAGTGCTGGCAGACAGGGGGTCTCCTACAATGAGCAGTTCTTC
many TRBJ1-5 TRBD1 TRBV20-1 CSASHGQADQPQHF TGCAGTGCTAGCCACGGACAGGCCGATCAGCCCCAGCATTTT
many TRBJ1-3 . TRBV5-1 CASSLDGRQGNTIYF TGCGCCAGCAGCTTGGACGGTCGTCAAGGAAACACCATATATTTT
many TRBJ2-6 TRBD2 TRBV4-1 CASSQDLVRTRAGANVLTF TGCGCCAGCAGCCAAGATTTAGTTAGGACTAGAGCTGGGGCCAACGTCCTGACTTTC
few TRBJ1-2 . TRBV5-1 CASSSQGNYGYTF TGCGCCAGCAGCTCACAGGGAAACTATGGCTACACCTTC
few TRBJ2-5 TRBD1 TRBV5-1 CASSAQGVAQETQYF TGCGCCAGCAGCGCACAGGGGGTCGCACAAGAGACCCAGTACTTC
. TRBJ2-1 TRBD2 TRBV7-8 CASSPRLAGVGEQFF TGTGCCAGCAGCCCGCGACTAGCGGGAGTCGGTGAGCAGTTCTTC
many TRBJ2-1 . TRBV4-1 CASSQEKRGRNEQFF TGCGCCAGCAGCCAAGAGAAACGGGGGAGGAATGAGCAGTTCTTC
. TRBJ2-7 . TRBV7-2 CASSFLGLSYEQHF TGTGCCAGCAGCTTTTTAGGACTTTCCTACGAGCAGCACTTC
few TRBJ2-3 . TRBV3-1 CASSQDITGARTQYF TGTGCCAGCAGCCAAGATATAACGGGGGCGCGTACGCAGTATTTT
few TRBJ1-5 TRBD1 TRBV4-3 CASSPSTGTHSNQPQHF TGCGCCAGCAGCCCGTCGACAGGGACTCATAGCAATCAGCCCCAGCATTTT
. TRBJ2-3 TRBD2 TRBV28 CASSFYFRASGVQNTQYF TGTGCCAGCAGTTTTTATTTTCGGGCTAGCGGGGTCCAAAATACGCAGTATTTT
many TRBJ1-2 . TRBV6-5 CASSPQRDYGYTF TGTGCCAGCAGTCCCCAAAGGGACTATGGCTACACCTTC
few TRBJ2-7 TRBD1 TRBV6-2/TRBV6-3 CASSRDGTGNEQYF TGTGCCAGCAGTCGTGACGGGACAGGCAACGAGCAGTACTTC
. TRBJ2-7 TRBD1 TRBV20-1 CSARDRTGRVVYKQYF TGCAGTGCTAGAGACCGGACAGGTAGGGTCGTCTACAAGCAGTACTTC
few TRBJ1-2 TRBD1 TRBV7-2 CASSLEGTGGRGYTF TGTGCCAGCAGCTTAGAAGGGACAGGGGGTCGAGGCTACACCTTC
. TRBJ2-2 . TRBV4-1 CASSRTGGASTGELFF TGCGCCAGCAGCCGAACTGGGGGGGCCAGCACCGGGGAGCTGTTTTTT
. TRBJ2-5 TRBD2 TRBV28 CASSTGTSDQTQYF TGTGCCAGCAGCACCGGGACTAGCGATCAGACCCAGTACTTC
many TRBJ2-6 . TRBV28 CASSFSLSGANVLTF TGTGCCAGCAGTTTTTCCCTCTCTGGGGCCAACGTCCTGACTTTC
once TRBJ2-4 . TRBV28 CASSLSGDVDIQYF TGTGCCAGCAGTTTGTCAGGGGATGTGGACATTCAGTACTTC
. TRBJ2-7 . TRBV5-5 CASDWGYEQYF TGTGCCAGCGATTGGGGGTACGAGCAGTACTTC
many TRBJ2-7 TRBD1 TRBV7-9 CASSRQGTEQYF TGTGCCAGCAGCCGACAGGGGACCGAGCAGTACTTC
medium-sized TRBJ2-5 . TRBV5-6 CASSSQVGKDQETQYF TGTGCCAGCAGCTCTCAGGTGGGGAAGGACCAAGAGACCCAGTACTTC
. TRBJ1-6 . TRBV20-1 CSAPQTANSNSPLHF TGCAGTGCTCCCCAGACAGCGAATTCCAATTCACCCCTCCACTTT
many TRBJ2-1 . TRBV5-1 CASSFLAAYNEQFF TGCGCCAGCAGCTTCCTCGCGGCCTACAATGAGCAGTTCTTC
. TRBJ2-5 TRBD2 TRBV7-9 CASSSSKLAGDWKTQYF TGTGCCAGCAGCTCCTCAAAGTTAGCGGGAGACTGGAAGACCCAGTACTTC
few TRBJ1-1 TRBD1 TRBV12-3/TRBV12-4 CASRTGTGANTEAFF TGTGCCAGCAGAACCGGGACAGGGGCCAACACTGAAGCTTTCTTT
. TRBJ1-6 . TRBV4-1 CASSQDNSSPLHF TGCGCCAGCAGCCAGGACAACTCTTCACCCCTCCACTTT
. TRBJ2-1 . TRBV18 CASSPPNSVGSSEQFF TGTGCCAGCTCACCACCGAACTCCGTGGGCTCTAGTGAGCAGTTCTTC
once TRBJ1-3 . TRBV6-6 CASGPSGTTIYF TGTGCCAGCGGCCCATCTGGAACCACCATATATTTT
few TRBJ1-2 TRBD1 TRBV6-2/TRBV6-3 CASSYPGQGYGYTF TGTGCCAGCAGTTACCCCGGACAGGGCTACGGCTACACCTTC
many TRBJ2-3 . TRBV7-2 CASSPSTDTQYF TGTGCCAGCAGCCCTAGCACAGATACGCAGTATTTT
many TRBJ1-2 . TRBV7-2 CASSGWSYTF TGTGCCAGCAGCGGGTGGAGCTACACCTTC
few TRBJ2-7 . TRBV4-1 CASSPERQGRREQYF TGCGCCAGCAGCCCCGAACGCCAGGGGAGAAGGGAGCAGTACTTC
. TRBJ2-3 . TRBV20-1 CSARDDVGDTQYF TGCAGTGCTAGAGATGATGTTGGAGATACGCAGTATTTT
. TRBJ2-1 . TRBV29-1 CSVDNNEQFF TGCAGCGTTGACAACAATGAGCAGTTCTTC
. TRBJ2-2 . TRBV11-2 CASSSRAWRYTGELFF TGTGCCAGCAGCAGCCGGGCCTGGCGGTACACCGGGGAGCTGTTTTTT
. TRBJ2-2 . TRBV4-1 CASSQDHPGSNTGELFF TGCGCCAGCAGCCAAGACCACCCCGGGAGCAACACCGGGGAGCTGTTTTTT
. TRBJ1-1 . TRBV5-1 CASSLEGLNTEAFF TGCGCCAGCAGCTTGGAGGGGTTGAACACTGAAGCTTTCTTT
many TRBJ1-2 . TRBV7-2 CASSLGQFGYTF TGTGCCAGCAGCTTAGGACAGTTCGGCTACACCTTC